What follows are 31 T cell receptor beta chains derived from one specimen sequenced in a study of T cell responses to AZD1222 COVID-19 vaccine (dated by TCRdb to about 2021). The time point label, as the study defines it: about 28 days (+/-7) after the second vaccine dose. The receptor library was made with the immunoSEQ multiplex PCR assay. The clones in this table, taken by TCRdb from immuneACCESS, are in-frame only. Not every clone is retained; where verified, under half of the shortfall comes from an unresolved V gene, and the cause of the rest is unknown. The sample table contains around 150,000 clones; only one count was recorded for 75% to 95% of them. The ten largest account for under 4% of the sample. Sequencing used peripheral blood, obtained 28 days after the second AZD1222 dose. The source is an adult who received the AZD1222 COVID-19 vaccine.

The V call is TRBV27, the J call TRBJ2-4; TRBD1 matches at 8 bases. The CDR3 has 12 amino acids. With V trimmed by 8 bases and J by 12 bases, 9 bases remained unmatched. Germline lookup yields CDR1 MNHEY and CDR2 SMNVEV (reference sequence). The chain's CDR3 is CASGRTGRPQYF. CDR3 nucleotides: TGTGCCAGCGGCCGGACAGGGAGACCTCAGTACTTC.

V usage is TRBV14 and J usage is TRBJ2-2; a weak D match, TRBD2 (5 bases). The CDR3 totals 14 residues. From germline, CDR1 is SGHDN and CDR2 FVKESK. Trimming took 3 bases from V and 3 from J, leaving 8 bases between them. The CDR3 loop reads CASSHGIYTGELFF. The CDR3 region has the DNA TGTGCCAGCAGCCACGGGATATACACCGGGGAGCTGTTTTTT.

This chain joins TRBV30 and TRBJ1-6; the D gene is possibly TRBD1 (6 bases). Deletions cut 4 bases from V and 7 bases from J, with 14 bases between. The length of the CDR3 is 14 residues. Germline V CDR1 and CDR2: GTSNPN, SVGIG (reference sequence). Here the CDR3 reads CAWKGGRGNSPLHF. In DNA, the CDR3 is TGTGCCTGGAAAGGGGGACGGGGGAATTCACCCCTCCACTTT. Full variable domain (remainder filled in from reference TRBV30 and TRBJ1-6): SQTIHQWPATLVQPVGSPLSLECTVEGTSNPNLYWYRQAAGRGLQLLFYSVGIGQISSEVPQNLSASRPQDRQFILSSKKLLLSDSGFYLCAWKGGRGNSPLHFGNGTRLTVT.

The table lists this clone with a count of one. The chain recombines TRBV7-5 with TRBJ2-7; TRBD1, as called in the table, went unchecked against the DNA. TRBV7-5 counts as a pseudogene. The CDR3 runs 17 residues. The CDR3 here is CVRSRARQVSKSYEQYF. CDR3 nucleotides: TGTGTCAGAAGCCGGGCCCGACAGGTGAGTAAGTCTTACGAGCAGTACTTC.

The rearrangement uses TRBV7-6 and TRBJ1-1, with a possible D match to TRBD1 (5 bases). The CDR3 has 14 residues. The germline V and J ends were trimmed by 1 base and 4 bases, with 10 bases remaining between them. Germline V lookup: CDR1 SGHVS, CDR2 FNYEAQ. CDR3 nucleotides: TGTGCCAGCAGCTTAGAAGGGGTGAGCACTGAAGCTTTCTTT. Its protein is CASSLEGVSTEAFF. The full variable domain, in which reference TRBV7-6 and TRBJ1-1 provide the parts outside the CDR3, is GAGVSQSPRYKVTKRGQDVALRCDPISGHVSLYWYRQALGQGPEFLTYFNYEAQQDKSGLPNDRFSAERPEGSISTLTIQRTEQRDSAMYRCASSLEGVSTEAFFGQGTRLTVV.

V and J are TRBV6-1 and TRBJ1-2; D ambiguous. The CDR3 extends over 14 amino acids. Germline loops: CDR1 MNHNS, CDR2 SASEGT. Trimming stripped 0 bases from V and 7 bases from J, with 12 bases between. The CDR3 DNA follows: TGTGCCAGCAGTGAAGCGTCCGGAGCTAGTGGCTACACCTTC. This translates into CASSEASGASGYTF.

V is TRBV29-1 and J is TRBJ2-1; D possibly corresponds to TRBD1 (5 bases). The CDR3 totals 19 residues. Germline values: CDR1 SQVTM, CDR2 ANQGSEA. The V end was cut by 0 bases, the J end by 0 bases, with 21 bases between. The CDR3 region is CSVEEELLDRPSSYNEQFF. The CDR3 DNA sequence: TGCAGCGTTGAAGAGGAACTCCTCGACAGACCTAGCTCCTACAATGAGCAGTTCTTC.

V is TRBV10-1 and J is TRBJ2-2; TRBD2 might be the D (5 bases). V was clipped by 5 bases and J by 6 bases, with 7 bases between them. Germline V CDR1 and CDR2: WNHNN, SYGVQD (reference sequence). CDR3 length equals 12 residues. The CDR3 region is CASSRGSGELFF. CDR3 DNA: TGCGCCAGCAGTCGGGGTTCCGGGGAGCTGTTTTTT.

Only a few counts were recorded for this clone. The chain has TRBV4-1 and TRBJ1-3; D not certain. Germline V lookup: CDR1 MGHRA, CDR2 YSYEKL. Between the trimmed V and J ends, which lost 4 bases and 4 bases, there was a span of 8 bases. This CDR3 is built from 13 residues. The CDR3 loop is CASSLQLGNTIYF. CDR3 coding DNA: TGCGCCAGCAGCCTCCAACTCGGAAACACCATATATTTT.

The genes are TRBV2 and TRBJ2-6; no clear D gene. With 4 bases removed from V and 1 base from J, the gap between germline ends came to 11 bases. This CDR3 is 16 amino acids long. Germline V gene sequence: CDR1 SNHLY, CDR2 FYNNEI. The DNA of the CDR3 is TGTGCCAGCAGTGTAGAGGTTCTGTCTGGGGCCAACGTCCTGACTTTC. Amino acids: CASSVEVLSGANVLTF.

The chain uses TRBV6-1 and TRBJ1-5; D not resolved. Looked up from germline, CDR1 is MNHNS and CDR2 is SASEGT. Trimming cost V 2 bases and J 2 bases, with 10 bases left between them. CDR3 length: 15 amino acids. CDR3 loop: CASSESRAGNQPQHF. The CDR3 region has the DNA TGTGCCAGCAGTGAATCACGGGCAGGCAATCAGCCCCAGCATTTT.

V gene TRBV4-1 combines with J gene TRBJ2-5; 8 bases fit TRBD2. V dropped 4 bases and J dropped 1; count of bases not matched to a gene: 11. This CDR3 contains 17 residues. CDR1 and CDR2 from the germline V gene are MGHRA and YSYEKL. CDR3 sequence reads: CASSPLSSGSPQETQYF. CDR3 in DNA: TGCGCCAGCAGCCCTTTGAGCAGCGGGAGTCCCCAAGAGACCCAGTACTTC.

Only one count was recorded for this clone. The chain uses TRBV11-2 and TRBJ2-7; TRBD2 aligns across 11 bases. Looked up from germline, CDR1 is SGHAT and CDR2 is FQNNGV. The trim removed 5 bases at V and 2 bases at J, leaving 5 bases unmatched. The CDR3 totals 15 residues. CDR3 sequence reads: CASSPGLAETYEQYF. The CDR3 nucleotides read TGTGCCAGCAGCCCGGGACTAGCGGAAACCTACGAGCAGTACTTC.

V is TRBV29-1 and J is TRBJ1-1; 7 positions match TRBD1. This CDR3 is built from 13 residues. CDR1 SQVTM and CDR2 ANQGSEA come from the germline V gene. With 6 bases clipped from V and 4 bases from J, the junction kept 8 bases outside the gene matches. The CDR3 loop is CSVSKGAITEAFF. The CDR3 bases are TGCAGCGTAAGTAAGGGGGCTATCACTGAAGCTTTCTTT.

The chain links TRBV27 to TRBJ1-2; the D gene is possibly TRBD1 (6 bases). The germline CDR1 and CDR2 sequences are MNHEY and SMNVEV (reference sequence). The CDR3 has 16 amino acids. V gave up 6 bases and J gave up 4 bases, with 21 bases separating them. CDR3 protein: CASRRQPGGGFYGYTF. The CDR3, as DNA: TGTGCCAGCAGACGACAGCCTGGGGGCGGATTCTATGGCTACACCTTC.

A single count supports this clone. The chain is built from TRBV19 and TRBJ1-2; D is ambiguous. Trimming stripped 3 bases from V and 4 bases from J, with 9 bases between. This CDR3 has 13 amino acids. Germline loops: CDR1 LNHDA, CDR2 SQIVND (reference sequence). The CDR3 reads CASSIGTSYGYTF. For the CDR3, the DNA is TGTGCCAGTAGTATTGGCACCAGCTATGGCTACACCTTC.

This chain uses TRBV20-1 with TRBJ1-3, with unresolved D. The CDR3 is 11 amino acids. In germline, CDR1 is DFQATT, CDR2 SNEGSKA (reference sequence). Trimming pared 7 bases from V and 5 bases from J, leaving 9 bases between. The CDR3 loop reads CSGVERNTIYF. In nucleotides, the CDR3 is TGCAGTGGGGTCGAGAGAAACACCATATATTTT.

The chain uses TRBV19 and TRBJ2-7, with 8 bases that match TRBD2. V lost 1 base, J lost 4 bases, and 3 bases stayed unmatched. Germline values: CDR1 LNHDA, CDR2 SQIVND (reference sequence). The CDR3 sequence is 14 residues long. CDR3 sequence (DNA): TGTGCCAGTAGTATAGGTCCGGGGGGGTACGAGCAGTACTTC. The encoded protein is CASSIGPGGYEQYF.

The V gene is TRBV2, the J gene TRBJ1-5; D uncertain. Germline loops: CDR1 SNHLY, CDR2 FYNNEI. V was trimmed by 4 bases and J by 3 bases, leaving 10 bases between them. The CDR3 has 14 amino acids. The CDR3 region is CASSAPGANQPQHF. The CDR3 DNA reads as TGTGCCAGCAGTGCGCCGGGTGCCAATCAGCCCCAGCATTTT. Filled out from reference TRBV2 and TRBJ1-5, the complete variable domain reads EPEVTQTPSHQVTQMGQEVILRCVPISNHLYFYWYRQILGQKVEFLVSFYNNEISEKSEIFDDQFSVERPDGSNFTLKIRSTKLEDSAMYFCASSAPGANQPQHFGDGTRLSIL.

DNA for the CDR3: TGCGCCAGCAGCCAAGTTGGGGGGCTGGATGAAAAACTGTTTTTT. Residues: CASSQVGGLDEKLFF. The chain carries TRBV4-1 and TRBJ1-4; D is perhaps TRBD1 (6 bases). The CDR3 extends over 15 amino acids. The germline V and J ends were trimmed by 1 base and 6 bases, with 12 bases remaining between them. Germline V lookup: CDR1 MGHRA, CDR2 YSYEKL.

The rearrangement links TRBV5-1 to TRBJ2-7, with D perhaps TRBD1 (7 bases). Per germline, CDR1 SGHRS and CDR2 YFSETQ. V was clipped by 0 bases and J by 0 bases, with 16 bases between them. The CDR3 is 17 residues long. CDR3 sequence (DNA): TGCGCCAGCAGCTTGGGAGGAGGGACAGATATCTCCTACGAGCAGTACTTC. This encodes CASSLGGGTDISYEQYF.

This clone has a handful of counts. V is TRBV2 and J is TRBJ1-2; tentative D call: TRBD1 (6 bases). V was trimmed by 7 bases and J by 4 bases, leaving 13 bases between them. Germline V CDR1 and CDR2: SNHLY, FYNNEI. This CDR3 contains 13 residues. CDR3 in DNA: TGTGCCAGCAATCAGGACAGCACCTATGGCTACACCTTC. Translation gives CASNQDSTYGYTF.

The chain uses TRBV3-1 (or the pseudogene TRBV3-2) and TRBJ2-3; no firm D call. V was clipped by 1 base and J by 6 bases, with 14 bases between them. The germline gives CDR1 LGHDT, CDR2 YNNKEL (reference sequence). This CDR3 contains 15 residues. CDR3 DNA: TGTGCCAGCAGCCAAGTCTCTAAGTTTCAGGATACGCAGTATTTT. Translated: CASSQVSKFQDTQYF.

The chain joins TRBV7-9 to TRBJ2-1; no reliable D call. V gave up 5 bases and J gave up 0 bases, with 14 bases separating them. The CDR3 consists of 16 residues. CDR1 and CDR2 from the germline V gene are SEHNR and FQNEAQ (reference sequence). CDR3 DNA: TGTGCCAGCAGCGTCCCCGGACGCAGCTCCTACAATGAGCAGTTCTTC. Protein product: CASSVPGRSSYNEQFF. Drawing the rest from reference TRBV7-9 and TRBJ2-1, the complete variable domain is DTGVSQNPRHKITKRGQNVTFRCDPISEHNRLYWYRQTLGQGPEFLTYFQNEAQLEKSRLLSDRFSAERPKGSFSTLEIQRTEQGDSAMYLCASSVPGRSSYNEQFFGPGTRLTVL.

This clone was recorded only once. This chain uses TRBV27 with TRBJ2-5, with 10 bases aligning to TRBD2. Germline V gives CDR1 MNHEY, CDR2 SMNVEV (reference sequence). V gave up 2 bases and J gave up 5 bases; unmatched junction bases: 5. The CDR3 consists of 15 residues. The CDR3 bases are TGTGCCAGCAGTTTAGCAGCGGGAGGGTGGGAGACCCAGTACTTC. It yields the protein CASSLAAGGWETQYF.

This clone occurred once. The chain employs TRBV11-2 and TRBJ1-1; maybe TRBD1 (5 bases). Germline CDR1 reads SGHAT; CDR2 reads FQNNGV. V was cut by 5 bases and J by 5 bases, with 15 bases left in between. The CDR3 has 14 residues. Here the CDR3 DNA reads TGTGCCAGCAGCGCACTGGAGGGGCTAACTGAAGCTTTCTTT. Encoded protein: CASSALEGLTEAFF. Using reference TRBV11-2 and TRBJ1-1 for the parts outside the CDR3, the full variable domain is EAGVAQSPRYKIIEKRQSVAFWCNPISGHATLYWYQQILGQGPKLLIQFQNNGVVDDSQLPKDRFSAERLKGVDSTLKIQPAKLEDSAVYLCASSALEGLTEAFFGQGTRLTVV.

The rearrangement joins TRBV29-1 to TRBJ2-1, with D possibly being TRBD1 or TRBD2 (5 bases each). The CDR3 extends over 13 amino acids. Trimming left V 3 bases short and J 7 bases short, with 13 bases between. From germline, CDR1 is SQVTM and CDR2 ANQGSEA. CDR3 DNA sequence: TGCAGCGTTGATAGAGGGGTCTGGAATGAGCAGTTCTTC. Its protein is CSVDRGVWNEQFF.

The V gene is TRBV12-3 or TRBV12-4, the J gene TRBJ2-5, with D hard to call. The CDR3 covers 11 residues. With 5 bases removed from V and 14 bases from J, the gap between germline ends came to 15 bases. The CDR3 DNA sequence: TGTGCCAGCAGTCCTGATGGCGAATTCTACTTC. This encodes CASSPDGEFYF.

The rearrangement links TRBV12-3 or TRBV12-4 to TRBJ2-7; 8 bases match TRBD1. The CDR3 is 13 amino acids. With 3 bases clipped from V and 5 bases from J, the junction kept 3 bases outside the gene matches. In nucleotides, the CDR3 is TGTGCCAGCAGTTTCCCAGGGGGCCACGAGCAGTACTTC. It encodes CASSFPGGHEQYF.

The chain employs TRBV15 and TRBJ1-3; maybe TRBD1 (6 bases). This CDR3 region has 14 residues. V was clipped by 1 base and J by 8 bases, with 12 bases between them. The germline gives CDR1 LNHNV, CDR2 YYDKDF (reference sequence). In DNA, the CDR3 is TGTGCCACCAGCAGAGGGGCAGGGGCAGACACCATATATTTT. Translation gives CATSRGAGADTIYF.

The chain combines TRBV21-1 with TRBJ2-3; the table's D call TRBD2 went unverified against the DNA. TRBV21-1 counts as a pseudogene. The CDR3 is 17 residues long. CDR3 DNA sequence: TGTGCCAGCAGCAAAGAGAAGGAGCGGGAGTGCACAGATACGCAGTATTTT. Translated, it gives CASSKEKERECTDTQYF.